These 32 T cell receptor beta chains came from one sample sequenced in a study of identical twins. TCRdb processed the 5' RACE reads anew with MiXCR; each CDR3 protein has one entry. The sample lists approximately 590,000 distinct CDR3 sequences; over 8.5% were seen once. This sample was also put to use in a study of yellow fever vaccine responses in identical twins.

The sequenced sample was PBMCs. The origin of the receptors is a woman under 30 in good health.

The chain carries TRBV4-1 and TRBJ2-3; D gene uncertain. The V gene lost 1 base and the J gene lost 0 bases, with 11 bases spanning the gap. The germline CDR1 and CDR2 sequences are MGHRA and YSYEKL. The CDR3 runs to 16 residues. This CDR3 is CASSQGPASSTDTQYF. The CDR3 DNA reads TGCGCCAGCAGCCAAGGTCCTGCGAGTAGCACAGATACGCAGTATTTT.

V and J are TRBV20-1 and TRBJ1-5; 7 nucleotides line up with TRBD1. V was clipped by 6 bases and J by 2 bases; unmatched bases: 13. CDR1 is DFQATT and CDR2 is SNEGSKA in the germline V gene (reference sequence). The CDR3 has 16 residues. The CDR3 loop reads CSATPSTGKRNQPQHF. Written as DNA, the CDR3 is TGCAGTGCCACACCCTCGACAGGGAAACGCAATCAGCCCCAGCATTTT.

This clonotype was detected a few times. CDR3 loop: CSVEETGGKSEQYF. CDR3 in DNA: TGCAGCGTTGAAGAGACAGGGGGTAAGAGCGAGCAGTACTTC. V usage is TRBV29-1 and J usage is TRBJ2-7; 9 bases fit TRBD1. J was trimmed by 6 bases and V by 0 bases; bases with no gene match: 6. Per the germline V gene, CDR1 is SQVTM and CDR2 is ANQGSEA. The CDR3 consists of 14 residues.

The chain links TRBV6-2 or TRBV6-3 to TRBJ2-1; D might be TRBD2 (6 bases). Germline V lookup: CDR1 MNHEY, CDR2 SVGEGT. The CDR3 is 16 amino acids. V lost 5 bases and J 6 bases, leaving 20 bases between the germline ends. The CDR3 coding sequence is TGTGCCAGCAGTGACTTAACTTTCCGGGAGACCAATGAGCAGTTCTTC. It yields the protein CASSDLTFRETNEQFF.

This clonotype was counted a few times. V gene TRBV7-9 combines with J gene TRBJ1-5; D gene unclear. CDR1 is SEHNR, CDR2 FQNEAQ, per germline (reference sequence). The CDR3 has 15 amino acids. Trimming pared 0 bases from V and 0 bases from J, leaving 6 bases between. CDR3 protein: CASSLAASSNQPQHF. In DNA form, the CDR3 reads TGTGCCAGCAGCTTAGCGGCCAGTAGCAATCAGCCCCAGCATTTT.

This clonotype was seen only once. The CDR3 sequence is CASTENVVGTKETQYF. CDR3 nucleotide sequence: TGTGCCAGCACCGAAAATGTGGTTGGGACAAAAGAGACCCAGTACTTC. The rearrangement uses TRBV28 and TRBJ2-5; perhaps TRBD1 as D (6 bases). The CDR3 has 16 residues. Germline CDR1 MDHEN, CDR2 SYDVKM. V gave up 7 bases and J gave up 3 bases, with 21 bases separating them.

Turning to this clonotype: This may arise from a read error, as a much more abundant clone is one base away. The missing conserved phenylalanine or tryptophan at the end of this CDR3 makes a read error likely. V is TRBV20-1 and J is TRBJ2-2; a possible D gene is TRBD2 (5 bases). The V gene's germline CDR1 is DFQATT and CDR2 SNEGSKA (reference sequence). Deletions cut 3 bases from V and 1 base from J, with 9 bases between. The CDR3 contains 14 residues. The DNA for the CDR3 is TGCAGTGCTAGGTTGGGGAGGAACACCGGGGAGCTGTTTCTT. Translated, it gives CSARLGRNTGELFL.

The V call is TRBV18, the J call TRBJ1-4; a possible D gene is TRBD1 (6 bases). The V end lost 2 bases, the J end lost 6 bases, and 16 bases lay between the germline ends. Germline V gene lookup returns CDR1 KGHSH and CDR2 LQKENI. The CDR3 loop spans 16 amino acids. CDR3 region: CASSPTGDTPDEKLFF. CDR3 bases: TGTGCCAGCTCACCAACCGGGGACACTCCGGATGAAAAACTGTTTTTT.

This clonotype was counted at least ten times. The V call is TRBV7-3, the J call TRBJ1-6, with 7 bases lining up with TRBD1. J gave up 9 bases and V 4 bases, and 3 bases lay outside the gene matches. This CDR3 spans 13 amino acids. In germline, CDR1 is SGHTA, CDR2 FQGTGA. CDR3 in amino acids: CASSSRQGSPLHF. The CDR3 bases are TGTGCCAGCAGCTCACGACAGGGTTCACCCCTCCACTTT. The full variable domain, its missing parts supplied by reference TRBV7-3 and TRBJ1-6, is GAGVSQTPSNKVTEKGKYVELRCDPISGHTALYWYRQSLGQGPEFLIYFQGTGAADDSGLPNDRFFAVRPEGSVSTLKIQRTERGDSAVYLCASSSRQGSPLHFGNGTRLTVT.

Only a few counts were recorded for this clonotype. The DNA of the CDR3 is TGTGCCAGCAGCGCTGCCCTGAGCCCTAACTATGGCTACACCTTC. It translates to CASSAALSPNYGYTF. The V and J genes are TRBV7-9 and TRBJ1-2; D gene ambiguous. The length of the CDR3 is 15 residues. Trimming left V 5 bases short and J 0 bases short, with 13 bases between. Germline V gene lookup returns CDR1 SEHNR and CDR2 FQNEAQ (reference sequence).

At least ten counts were recorded for this clonotype. The chain combines TRBV6-2 or TRBV6-3 with TRBJ2-2; D is undetermined. The CDR3 covers 13 residues. Germline CDR1 and CDR2: MNHEY and SVGEGT. Between the trimmed V and J ends, which lost 8 bases and 0 bases, there was a span of 7 bases. CDR3 loop: CASGQSNTGELFF. The DNA of the CDR3 is TGTGCCAGCGGCCAGTCGAACACCGGGGAGCTGTTTTTT.

This clonotype was seen only a few times. A read error is possible here, since a much larger clone lies one base away. V and J are TRBV3-1 and TRBJ2-7; no firm D call. Trimming took off 3 bases at V and 3 bases at J, with 3 bases between the two ends. Germline V gene data show CDR1 as LGHDT and CDR2 as YNNKEL (reference sequence). CDR3 length: 11 amino acids. CDR3 loop: CASSHFYEQYF. Here the CDR3 DNA reads TGTGCCAGCAGCCACTTCTACGAGCAGTACTTC.

The chain joins TRBV29-1 to TRBJ2-5; no definite D call. Germline V CDR1 and CDR2: SQVTM, ANQGSEA. Trimming left V 7 bases short and J 3 bases short, with 6 bases between. This CDR3 has 10 amino acids. CDR3 nucleotide sequence: TGCAGCGCAAAAGAAGAGACCCAGTACTTC. This encodes CSAKEETQYF.

This clonotype was seen many times. The V gene is TRBV6-5, the J gene TRBJ2-3; D unresolved. V dropped 1 base and J dropped 0 bases, with 8 bases sitting between them. The CDR3 contains 15 residues. Germline V gene lookup returns CDR1 MNHEY and CDR2 SVGAGI. In DNA form, the CDR3 reads TGTGCCAGCAGTTACTTGGCAGGCAGCACAGATACGCAGTATTTT. Protein sequence: CASSYLAGSTDTQYF.

This clonotype has a count of ten or more. CDR3 sequence: CASTGGTGPLNEQFF. CDR3 nucleotide sequence: TGTGCCAGCACAGGGGGGACAGGTCCCCTCAATGAGCAGTTCTTC. V and J are TRBV28 and TRBJ2-1, with 8 bases that match TRBD1. The CDR3 consists of 15 residues. Germline CDR1 is MDHEN and CDR2 is SYDVKM. Trimming took 7 bases from V and 6 from J; bases not matched to a gene: 11.

This clonotype was counted a few times. The CDR3 reads CSDSGQLFEDTQYF. Written as DNA, the CDR3 is TGCAGTGACTCGGGACAGCTTTTTGAGGATACGCAGTATTTT. The V and J genes are TRBV20-1 and TRBJ2-3; 7 bases fit TRBD1. Germline CDR1 is DFQATT and CDR2 is SNEGSKA (reference sequence). The CDR3 runs to 14 residues. V lost 7 bases and J lost 6; bases outside the gene matches: 13.

This clonotype was recorded many times. This rearrangement joins TRBV27 to TRBJ2-7, with TRBD1 matching 7 bases. CDR1 is MNHEY, CDR2 SMNVEV, per germline (reference sequence). The CDR3 has 14 residues. V lost 4 bases and J lost 0; bases outside the gene matches: 3. The CDR3 DNA reads TGTGCCAGCAGTTCTGACAGGGACTCCTACGAGCAGTACTTC. Residues: CASSSDRDSYEQYF.

The chain recombines TRBV19 with TRBJ2-7; D is ambiguous. V gave up 5 bases and J gave up 6 bases, with 17 bases separating them. CDR3 size: 14 residues. Germline V gives CDR1 LNHDA, CDR2 SQIVND (reference sequence). The DNA for the CDR3 is TGTGCCAGTAGTTTTAGGCCGGGTATAGGCGAGCAGTACTTC. This encodes CASSFRPGIGEQYF.

The chain links TRBV28 to TRBJ2-7, with 13 bases identical to TRBD2. The CDR3 extends over 17 amino acids. V shed 4 bases and J 2 bases; nucleotides not matched to a gene: 8. The germline V gene has CDR1 MDHEN and CDR2 SYDVKM. In nucleotides, the CDR3 is TGTGCCAGCAGTTGGGGTACTAGCGGGGGGGGAACCTACGAGCAGTACTTC. This codes for CASSWGTSGGGTYEQYF.

The rearrangement uses TRBV7-9 and TRBJ2-1; D is unclear. Germline V gene data show CDR1 as SEHNR and CDR2 as FQNEAQ (reference sequence). Trimming took off 5 bases at V and 1 base at J, with 9 bases between the two ends. The CDR3 is 14 residues long. DNA for the CDR3: TGTGCCAGCAGCCCGAAAAGTTCCTACAATGAGCAGTTCTTC. Protein sequence: CASSPKSSYNEQFF.

This clonotype was counted at least ten times. The genes are TRBV4-2 and TRBJ2-2; 9 nucleotides align to TRBD2. This CDR3 has 15 residues. The J segment lost 1 base and the V segment lost 4 bases, leaving 1 base of the junction unmatched. Germline CDR1 is LGHNA and CDR2 is YNFKEQ. The CDR3 sequence: CASSPLAGNTGELFF. CDR3 nucleotides: TGTGCCAGCAGCCCACTAGCGGGGAACACCGGGGAGCTGTTTTTT.

This clonotype was counted a few times. The J gene is TRBJ2-7, the V gene TRBV4-3; 8 nucleotides agree with TRBD2. The CDR3 extends over 15 amino acids. Germline-derived CDR1 and CDR2 are LGHNA and YSLEER. V gave up 0 bases and J gave up 3 bases; unmatched junction bases: 4. The CDR3 loop reads CASSQDAGGVYEQYF. In DNA, the CDR3 is TGCGCCAGCAGCCAAGATGCGGGGGGCGTCTACGAGCAGTACTTC.

Only a few counts were recorded for this clonotype. A read error may produce the germline difference seen at one junction end. The chain recombines TRBV14 with TRBJ2-7, with a tentative D call TRBD1 (5 bases). The CDR3 length is 15 residues. The V gene's germline CDR1 is SGHDN and CDR2 FVKESK. Written as DNA, the CDR3 is TGTGCCAGCAGCAAAGACAGCCGTGGGCCCTACGAGCAGTACTTC. Translating gives CASSKDSRGPYEQYF.

The V call is TRBV18, the J call TRBJ2-7; D gene uncertain. The germline V and J ends were trimmed by 1 base and 2 bases, with 6 bases remaining between them. CDR1 and CDR2 (germline): KGHSH, LQKENI. The CDR3 sequence is 13 residues long. The CDR3 nucleotides are TGTGCCAGCTCACCACAGGACGCCTACGAGCAGTACTTC. Protein product: CASSPQDAYEQYF.

Ten or more counts support this clonotype. The chain joins TRBV5-1 to TRBJ1-2; a possible D gene is TRBD1 (6 bases). There are 16 residues in the CDR3. Germline V gene data show CDR1 as SGHRS and CDR2 as YFSETQ. Trimming removed 0 bases at V and 0 bases at J, with 12 bases between. The CDR3 DNA reads as TGCGCCAGCAGCTTGGGTCAGGGGAATGCTAACTATGGCTACACCTTC. Protein product: CASSLGQGNANYGYTF.

This clonotype has ten or more counts. The rearrangement joins TRBV20-1 to TRBJ1-3, with D possibly TRBD1 on 6 matching bases. The V gene's germline CDR1 is DFQATT and CDR2 SNEGSKA (reference sequence). The CDR3 extends over 12 amino acids. Trimming cost V 2 bases and J 7 bases, with 9 bases left between them. The CDR3, as DNA: TGCAGTGCTAGATACAGGGAGAACACCATATATTTT. Its translation: CSARYRENTIYF.

The chain combines TRBV5-1 with TRBJ1-1; 7 bases match TRBD1. This CDR3 has 15 amino acids. With 4 bases clipped from V and 2 bases from J, the junction kept 8 bases outside the gene matches. The germline V gene encodes CDR1 SGHRS and CDR2 YFSETQ. The CDR3 coding sequence is TGCGCCAGCAGCCTGGGGACAGTTTACAACACTGAAGCTTTCTTT. This gives the protein CASSLGTVYNTEAFF.

This clonotype appeared many times. This chain joins TRBV12-3 or TRBV12-4 and TRBJ2-1; TRBD2 agrees at 12 bases. J lost 10 bases, V lost 5 bases, and 9 bases had no gene match. The CDR3 has 15 amino acids. The CDR3 region has the DNA TGTGCCAGCAGTCGCCGACTAGCGGGAGCACAGGAGCAGTTCTTC. Residues: CASSRRLAGAQEQFF.

The chain recombines TRBV20-1 with TRBJ2-6, with TRBD1 matching over 8 bases. The ends lost 3 bases at V and 0 bases at J; junction bases unmatched: 13. This CDR3 is 19 amino acids long. CDR1 DFQATT and CDR2 SNEGSKA come from the germline V gene (reference sequence). Written as DNA, the CDR3 is TGCAGTGCTAGGCTGATCCGGGACAGGCTCTTCTCTGGGGCCAACGTCCTGACTTTC. Protein: CSARLIRDRLFSGANVLTF.

This clonotype was picked up many times. The genes are TRBV7-2 and TRBJ2-5, with unresolved D. The germline gives CDR1 SGHTA, CDR2 FQGNSA. The V end lost 3 bases, the J end lost 1 base, and 15 bases lay between the germline ends. CDR3 size: 16 residues. CDR3 residues: CASSFFDRRAQETQYF. The DNA for the CDR3 is TGTGCCAGCAGCTTTTTTGACCGGCGTGCCCAAGAGACCCAGTACTTC.

The sample holds a few counts of this clonotype. The chain carries TRBV29-1 and TRBJ2-1; TRBD1 might be the D (6 bases). V lost 0 bases to trimming and J lost 0 bases, with 12 bases between them. CDR1 is SQVTM and CDR2 is ANQGSEA in the germline V gene. The CDR3 length is 16 residues. The CDR3 loop reads CSVEDKGQSSYNEQFF. CDR3 in DNA: TGCAGCGTTGAAGATAAAGGACAGAGCTCCTACAATGAGCAGTTCTTC.

This chain connects TRBV29-1 to TRBJ2-1; 9 bases are a match to TRBD2. The CDR3 contains 14 residues. The germline V gene encodes CDR1 SQVTM and CDR2 ANQGSEA. J gave up 6 bases and V 5 bases, and 8 bases lay outside the gene matches. The CDR3 loop is CSVISSGRLNEQFF. The CDR3 DNA is TGCAGCGTTATATCCAGCGGGAGGCTCAATGAGCAGTTCTTC.